Listed below are T cell receptor beta chains from one sample, sequenced in a study of cytomegalovirus exposure and HLA in healthy donors. Using immunoSEQ multiplex PCR, the repertoire was profiled, and TCRdb retains in-frame clones only, with some absent. The sample comprises 35,000 to 45,000 clones, roughly 64% of which are singletons, and more than 10% rests with the top ten. The sample comprised PBMCs. These receptors all come from a man aged 60 to 69 in good health and CMV-seropositive. Each CDR3 is given with its conserved first and last residue. D genes are given only for firm matches. Only part of the rows carry a size: once, few, many, or a class if the clone is expanded.

d_call j_call clone_size v_call cdr3_aa cdr3_nt
NA TRBJ2-3 few TRBV19 CASNYGEEGSDTQYF TGTGCCAGTAACTATGGAGAGGAGGGGTCGGATACGCAGTATTTT
NA TRBJ1-1 NA TRBV19 CASNKYSNTEAFF TGTGCCAGTAATAAGTACAGCAACACTGAAGCTTTCTTT
TRBD2 TRBJ2-7 once TRBV5-1 CASSLGLAGVWGQYF TGCGCCAGCAGCTTGGGGCTAGCGGGAGTCTGGGGGCAGTACTTC
NA TRBJ2-3 few TRBV14 CASSQDRVDTDTQYF TGTGCCAGCAGCCAAGATCGCGTAGATACAGATACGCAGTATTTT
NA TRBJ2-3 NA TRBV19 CASSAYGALEGTDTQYF TGTGCCAGTAGTGCTTATGGGGCCTTGGAAGGCACAGATACGCAGTATTTT
TRBD1 TRBJ2-1 few TRBV9 CASSPRQGASYNEQFF TGTGCCAGCAGCCCTAGACAGGGGGCCTCCTACAATGAGCAGTTCTTC
NA TRBJ2-5 NA TRBV11-3 CASSLGTGETQYF TGTGCCAGCAGCTTAGGCACAGGAGAGACCCAGTACTTC
NA TRBJ2-5 NA TRBV7-8 CASSLVPTGEETQYF TGTGCCAGCAGCCTCGTTCCAACGGGGGAAGAGACCCAGTACTTC
TRBD2 TRBJ2-3 few TRBV2 CASSEFSSGSFSDTQYF TGTGCCAGCAGCGAATTCTCTAGCGGGAGTTTTTCAGATACGCAGTATTTT
TRBD2 TRBJ2-7 few TRBV4-1 CASSQLSGGFYEQYF TGCGCCAGCAGCCAACTCAGCGGGGGCTTCTACGAGCAGTACTTC
TRBD2 TRBJ2-7 NA TRBV19 CASTSTSGSPYEQYF TGTGCCAGTACCTCGACTAGCGGGAGTCCCTACGAGCAGTACTTC
TRBD1 TRBJ2-7 NA TRBV9 CASSARAGTESSYEQYF TGTGCCAGCAGCGCCCGAGCCGGGACAGAGTCCTCCTACGAGCAGTACTTC
NA TRBJ2-3 few TRBV7-3 CASSNRGDTQYF TGTGCCAGCAGCAATCGGGGGGATACGCAGTATTTT
TRBD2 TRBJ2-7 NA TRBV15 CATSREESYEQYF TGTGCCACCAGTCGGGAGGAAAGCTACGAGCAGTACTTC
TRBD1 TRBJ2-2 NA TRBV18 CASSPPTGRSTGELFF TGTGCCAGCTCACCACCGACAGGGCGTAGCACCGGGGAGCTGTTTTTT
TRBD1 TRBJ1-3 once TRBV19 CASSSQGAGGNTIYF TGTGCCAGTAGTTCCCAGGGGGCGGGAGGAAACACCATATATTTT
NA TRBJ1-6 NA TRBV4-3 CASSQEFGPYNSPLHF TGCGCCAGCAGCCAAGAATTTGGGCCCTATAATTCACCCCTCCACTTT
NA TRBJ2-5 NA TRBV11-2 CASSASDRSETQYF TGTGCCAGCAGCGCTAGCGATAGGAGCGAGACCCAGTACTTC
TRBD2 TRBJ2-3 NA TRBV5-1 CASSPRTSGSTDTQYF TGCGCCAGCAGCCCGAGGACTAGCGGGAGTACAGATACGCAGTATTTT
TRBD2 TRBJ2-3 NA TRBV19 CASSNGLAGGSTDTQYF TGTGCCAGTAGTAACGGACTAGCGGGAGGTAGTACAGATACGCAGTATTTT
NA TRBJ2-7 NA TRBV25-1 CASSEGGLTSF TGTGCCAGCAGTGAAGGGGGCCTCACAAGTTTC
NA TRBJ2-1 NA TRBV28 CAAGGFRGSKNEQFF TGTGCCGCCGGGGGATTCAGGGGGTCAAAAAATGAGCAGTTCTTC
NA TRBJ2-3 few TRBV18 CASSPGGMNTDTQYF TGTGCCAGCTCACCAGGAGGGATGAACACAGATACGCAGTATTTT
TRBD2 TRBJ2-1 NA TRBV11-1 CASSPGGSGAPNEQFF TGTGCCAGCAGCCCCGGAGGTAGCGGGGCCCCCAATGAGCAGTTCTTC
NA TRBJ2-5 NA TRBV7-9 CASTLSWTQYF TGTGCCAGCACCCTTTCGTGGACCCAGTACTTC
TRBD2 TRBJ2-1 NA TRBV4-3 CASSPLGTSGRGEQFF TGCGCCAGCAGCCCGCTGGGTACTAGCGGGAGGGGTGAGCAGTTCTTC
TRBD2 TRBJ2-7 NA TRBV10-1 CASAERDCYEQYF TGCGCCAGCGCTGAGCGGGATTGTTACGAGCAGTACTTC
TRBD1 TRBJ2-3 NA TRBV5-1 CASSLDRGSTDTQYF TGCGCCAGCAGCCTCGACAGGGGGAGCACAGATACGCAGTATTTT
NA TRBJ1-5 few TRBV21-1 CASSKVREGSNQPQHF TGTGCCAGCAGCAAAGTAAGGGAGGGCAGCAATCAGCCCCAGCATTTT
NA TRBJ2-7 large TRBV11-2 CASSLARLAYEQYF TGTGCCAGCAGCTTAGCCCGCCTAGCCTACGAGCAGTACTTC
TRBD2 TRBJ2-2 once TRBV9 CASSAGLAVNTGELFF TGTGCCAGCAGCGCCGGACTAGCGGTTAACACCGGGGAGCTGTTTTTT
TRBD1 TRBJ1-5 few TRBV28 CASRLQGSQPQHF TGTGCCAGCAGACTACAGGGGTCTCAGCCCCAGCATTTT
TRBD1 TRBJ1-2 once TRBV4-1 CASSPGQGSTYSYGYTF TGCGCCAGCAGCCCAGGACAGGGGTCCACTTACTCCTATGGCTACACCTTC
NA TRBJ1-1 once TRBV27 CASSLGQTNTEAFF TGTGCCAGCAGTTTAGGGCAGACGAACACTGAAGCTTTCTTT
TRBD2 TRBJ2-1 NA TRBV7-9 CASSLAGGSNNEQFF TGTGCCAGCAGCTTAGCGGGAGGGTCGAACAATGAGCAGTTCTTC
NA TRBJ1-2 NA TRBV7-9 CASSLRGGYTF TGTGCCAGCAGCTTAAGAGGCGGCTACACCTTC
TRBD1 TRBJ1-2 NA TRBV7-9 CASSFGTEYGYTF TGTGCCAGCAGCTTTGGGACAGAATATGGCTACACCTTC
TRBD2 TRBJ2-1 few TRBV30 CAWGTSGYNEQFF TGTGCCTGGGGGACTAGCGGTTACAATGAGCAGTTCTTC
TRBD2 TRBJ2-5 NA TRBV18 CASSPLSSGGSETQYF TGTGCCAGCTCACCACTTTCTTCGGGAGGGAGTGAGACCCAGTACTTC
TRBD1 TRBJ2-6 NA TRBV11-1 CASSLALRQGAVGANVLTF TGTGCCAGCAGCTTAGCGCTTCGACAGGGGGCGGTGGGGGCCAACGTCCTGACTTTC
TRBD1 TRBJ2-1 once TRBV16 CASSQSRGGGEQFF TGTGCCAGCAGCCAATCGAGAGGGGGCGGTGAGCAGTTCTTC
NA TRBJ2-5 few TRBV5-5 CASSLDQGRETQYF TGTGCCAGCAGCTTGGATCAGGGCCGAGAGACCCAGTACTTC
NA TRBJ2-1 NA TRBV5-1 CASSQAPLDEQFF TGCGCCAGCAGCCAAGCCCCCCTCGATGAGCAGTTCTTC
NA TRBJ2-7 few TRBV27 CASSSTVVKGNEQYF TGTGCCAGCAGTTCGACAGTAGTGAAGGGGAACGAGCAGTACTTC
TRBD2 TRBJ2-3 NA TRBV5-4 CASSLKTSGSSTDTQYF TGTGCCAGCAGCCTGAAGACTAGCGGGAGTTCCACAGATACGCAGTATTTT
NA TRBJ1-2 NA TRBV18 CASSPEGRPSYGYTF TGTGCCAGCTCACCGGAGGGGCGACCGTCCTATGGCTACACCTTC
TRBD1 TRBJ1-1 once TRBV30 CAWSVGQGWTEAFF TGTGCCTGGAGTGTTGGACAGGGTTGGACTGAAGCTTTCTTT
NA TRBJ2-1 NA TRBV5-4 CASSLLGNEQFF TGTGCCAGCAGCTTGCTAGGCAATGAGCAGTTCTTC
NA TRBJ1-1 NA TRBV6-5 CASRTTVQGTEAFF TGTGCCAGCAGAACAACCGTACAGGGTACTGAAGCTTTCTTT
TRBD1 TRBJ1-1 NA TRBV2 CASSEGGTASNQAFF TGTGCCAGCAGTGAAGGTGGGACAGCGTCAAACCAAGCTTTCTTT
TRBD2 TRBJ2-2 NA TRBV29-1 CSVHTGLAGGTNTGELFF TGCAGCGTGCACACGGGACTAGCGGGAGGTACGAACACCGGGGAGCTGTTTTTT
TRBD2 TRBJ2-5 NA TRBV18 CASSSRGPTSGSQETQYF TGTGCCAGCTCATCACGGGGTCCGACTAGCGGGTCACAAGAGACCCAGTACTTC
NA TRBJ1-2 NA TRBV7-3 CASSPGAGLDYGYTF TGTGCCAGCTCCCCTGGCGCAGGATTAGACTATGGCTACACCTTC
NA TRBJ2-1 NA TRBV5-4 CASSLGWDKNEQFF TGTGCCAGCAGCTTGGGGTGGGACAAAAATGAGCAGTTCTTC
NA TRBJ1-4 NA TRBV4-2 CASSQGQPNEKLFF TGTGCCAGCAGCCAAGGACAGCCTAATGAAAAACTGTTTTTT
TRBD2 TRBJ2-2 NA TRBV15 CATRGLAGVGELFF TGTGCCACCAGAGGTCTAGCGGGAGTCGGGGAGCTGTTTTTT
TRBD2 TRBJ2-1 NA TRBV6-1 CASSGTSGSYNEQFF TGTGCCAGCAGTGGTACTAGCGGGAGTTACAATGAGCAGTTCTTC
NA TRBJ1-4 few TRBV28 CASSYRATNEKLFF TGTGCCAGCAGTTACAGGGCAACTAATGAAAAACTGTTTTTT
NA TRBJ2-5 once TRBV7-9 CASSLGEETQYF TGTGCCAGCAGCTTGGGCGAAGAGACCCAGTACTTC